This T cell receptor (beta chain) is from a study of T cell repertoires in cytomegalovirus infection. TCRdb redid the calling of the reads with MiXCR, one entry per CDR3 protein. The sample lists fewer than 550,000 distinct CDR3 sequences, 26% seen once, with roughly an eighth in the top ten. Deletions cut 11 bases from V and 0 bases from J, with 18 bases between. Germline lookup yields CDR1 LNHDA and CDR2 SQIVND (reference sequence). CDR3 length: 15 residues. This clonotype was detected a few times. The chain combines TRBV19 with TRBJ2-3, with D tentatively TRBD2 (7 bases). The sample comprised PBMCs. The clonotype comes from a human donor in good health (CMV status not recorded). Some clones in this sample may be carry-over from other donors' samples. As DNA, the CDR3 is TGTGCCTCCTCATGGCGGGGGCTAAGCACAGATACGCAGTATTTT. Its translation: CASSWRGLSTDTQYF.